This T cell receptor (beta chain) came from a study of cytomegalovirus exposure and HLA in healthy donors. Study conclusions and caveats: The study labeled more than 150 TCR beta chains cytomegalovirus-associated. It was only CMV serostatus that was available as immune exposure information.

The study ran its PCR with 60 Vbeta and 13 Jbeta primers. The data were produced by immunoSEQ multiplex PCR, yet TCRdb's version contains in-frame clones alone and is incomplete. The data contain 100,000 to 150,000 clones, approximately 75% of them singletons. This clone was detected only a few times. Its matching antigen is unknown. V lost 6 bases to trimming and J lost 0 bases, with 10 bases between them. The CDR3 spans 14 residues. Germline CDR1 and CDR2: SGHRS and YFSETQ. This TCR came from a woman aged 50 to 60 in good health and CMV-seronegative. The rearrangement joins TRBV5-1 to TRBJ2-1; weak D call: TRBD2 (5 bases). Sequencing was done on a sample of PBMCs. CDR3 nucleotides: TGCGCCAGCAAGGTGGGGAGCTCCTACAATGAGCAGTTCTTC. It codes for CASKVGSSYNEQFF.